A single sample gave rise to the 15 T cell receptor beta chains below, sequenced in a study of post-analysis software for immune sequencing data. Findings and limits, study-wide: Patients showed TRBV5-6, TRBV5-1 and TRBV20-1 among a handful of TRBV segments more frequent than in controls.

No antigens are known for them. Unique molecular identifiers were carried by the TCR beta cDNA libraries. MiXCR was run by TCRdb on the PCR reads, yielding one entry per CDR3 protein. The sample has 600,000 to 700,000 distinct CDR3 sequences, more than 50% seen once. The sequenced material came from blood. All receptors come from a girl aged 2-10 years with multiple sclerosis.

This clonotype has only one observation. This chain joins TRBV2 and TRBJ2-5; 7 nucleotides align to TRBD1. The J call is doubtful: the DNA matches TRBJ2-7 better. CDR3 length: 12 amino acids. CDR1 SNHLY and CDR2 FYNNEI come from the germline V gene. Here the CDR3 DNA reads TGTGCCAGCAGTACAGGGGCCCCCGAGCAGTACTTC. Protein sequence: CASSTGAPEQYF.

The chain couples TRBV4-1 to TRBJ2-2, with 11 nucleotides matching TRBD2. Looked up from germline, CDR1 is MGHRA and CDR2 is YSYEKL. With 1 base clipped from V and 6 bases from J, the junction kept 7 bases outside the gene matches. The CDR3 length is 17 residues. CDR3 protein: CASSQGASGRRAGELFF. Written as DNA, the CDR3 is TGCGCCAGCAGCCAAGGGGCTAGCGGGAGGAGGGCCGGGGAGCTGTTTTTT.

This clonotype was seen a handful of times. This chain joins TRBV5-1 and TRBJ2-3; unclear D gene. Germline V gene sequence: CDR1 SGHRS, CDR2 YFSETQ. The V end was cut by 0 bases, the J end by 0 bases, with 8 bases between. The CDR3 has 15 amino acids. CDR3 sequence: CASSLVPISTDTQYF. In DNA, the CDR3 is TGCGCCAGCAGCTTGGTCCCCATTAGCACAGATACGCAGTATTTT.

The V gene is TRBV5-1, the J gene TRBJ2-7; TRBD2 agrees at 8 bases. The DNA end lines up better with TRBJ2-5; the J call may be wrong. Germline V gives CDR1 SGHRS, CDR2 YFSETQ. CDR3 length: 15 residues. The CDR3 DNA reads TGCGCCAGCAGCTTGGAGCGGGGGCATCAAGAGACCCAGTACTTC. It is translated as CASSLERGHQETQYF.

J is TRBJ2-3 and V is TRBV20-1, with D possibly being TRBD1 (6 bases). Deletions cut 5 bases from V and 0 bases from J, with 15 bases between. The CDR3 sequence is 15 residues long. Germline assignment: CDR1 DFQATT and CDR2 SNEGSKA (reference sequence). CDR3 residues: CSASDRSTSTDTQYF. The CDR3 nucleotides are TGCAGTGCTTCCGACAGGTCCACTAGCACAGATACGCAGTATTTT.

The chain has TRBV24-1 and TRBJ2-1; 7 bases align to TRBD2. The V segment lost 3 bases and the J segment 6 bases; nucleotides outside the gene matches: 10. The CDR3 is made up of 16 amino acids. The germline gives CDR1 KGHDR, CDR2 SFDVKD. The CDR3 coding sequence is TGTGCCACCAGTGATCCTCTCGCTAGCGGATCCAATGAGCAGTTCTTC. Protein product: CATSDPLASGSNEQFF.

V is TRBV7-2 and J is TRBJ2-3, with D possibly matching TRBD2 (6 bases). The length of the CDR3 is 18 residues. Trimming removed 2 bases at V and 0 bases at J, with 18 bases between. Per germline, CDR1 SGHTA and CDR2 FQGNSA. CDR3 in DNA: TGTGCCAGCAGCTTAAGAAGCAGGAGGGCCATTAGCACAGATACGCAGTATTTT. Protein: CASSLRSRRAISTDTQYF.

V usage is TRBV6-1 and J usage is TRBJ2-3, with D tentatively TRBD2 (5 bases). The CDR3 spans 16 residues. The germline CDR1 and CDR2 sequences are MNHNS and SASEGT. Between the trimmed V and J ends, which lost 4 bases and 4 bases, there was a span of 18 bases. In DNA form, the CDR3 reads TGTGCCAGCAGTGGGGCGGGTGGCCGCGTGGCAGATACGCAGTATTTT. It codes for CASSGAGGRVADTQYF.

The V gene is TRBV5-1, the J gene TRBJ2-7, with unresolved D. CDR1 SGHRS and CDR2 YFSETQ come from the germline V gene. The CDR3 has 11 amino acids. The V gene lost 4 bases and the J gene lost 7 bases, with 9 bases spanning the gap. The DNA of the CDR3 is TGCGCCAGCAGCGTCTACAATGAGCAGTACTTC. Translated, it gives CASSVYNEQYF.

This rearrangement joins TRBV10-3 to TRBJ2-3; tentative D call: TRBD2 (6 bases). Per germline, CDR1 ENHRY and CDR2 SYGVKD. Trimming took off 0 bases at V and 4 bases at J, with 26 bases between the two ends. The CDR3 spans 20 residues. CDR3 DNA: TGTGCCATCAGTGAGTCGTCGGGGAGGTCAAGTAGGTTATCCGCAGATACGCAGTATTTT. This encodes CAISESSGRSSRLSADTQYF.

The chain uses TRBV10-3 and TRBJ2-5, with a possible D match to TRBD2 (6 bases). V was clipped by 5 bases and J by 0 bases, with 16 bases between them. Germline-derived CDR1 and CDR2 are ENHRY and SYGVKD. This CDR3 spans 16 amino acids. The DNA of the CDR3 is TGTGCCATCAGTCCCCGTCGGGCTAGCGACCAAGAGACCCAGTACTTC. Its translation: CAISPRRASDQETQYF.

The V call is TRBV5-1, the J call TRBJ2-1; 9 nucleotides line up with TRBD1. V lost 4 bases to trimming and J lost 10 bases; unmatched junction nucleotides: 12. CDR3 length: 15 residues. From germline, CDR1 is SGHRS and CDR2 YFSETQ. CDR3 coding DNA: TGCGCCAGCAGCCCCTGGGGGACAGGGCTTAGAGAGCAGTTCTTC. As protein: CASSPWGTGLREQFF.

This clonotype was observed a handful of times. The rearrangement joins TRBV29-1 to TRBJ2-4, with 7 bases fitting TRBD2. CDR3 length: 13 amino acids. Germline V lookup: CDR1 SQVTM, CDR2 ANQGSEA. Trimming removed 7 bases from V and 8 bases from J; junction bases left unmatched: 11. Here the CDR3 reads CSASFERGDIQYF. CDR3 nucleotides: TGCAGCGCTTCCTTTGAGCGGGGAGACATTCAGTACTTC.

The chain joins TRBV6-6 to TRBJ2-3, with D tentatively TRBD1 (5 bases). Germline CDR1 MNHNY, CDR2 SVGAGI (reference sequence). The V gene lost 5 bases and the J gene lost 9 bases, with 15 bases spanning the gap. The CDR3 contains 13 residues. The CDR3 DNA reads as TGTGCCAGCAGTAGAAACAGGATTGAGACGCAGTATTTT. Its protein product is CASSRNRIETQYF.

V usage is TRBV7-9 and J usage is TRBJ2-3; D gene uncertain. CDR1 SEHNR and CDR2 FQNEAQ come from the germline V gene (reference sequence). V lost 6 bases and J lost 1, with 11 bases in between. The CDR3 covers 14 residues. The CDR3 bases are TGTGCCAGCAGTTATACGCGAGGCACAGATACGCAGTATTTT. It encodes CASSYTRGTDTQYF.